Reported below is one T cell receptor beta chain. This specimen belongs to a study of blood T cell repertoires in COVID-19. At the level of the study: Material from acute and convalescent COVID-19 was sourced from the United States, Italy and Spain. PBMCs, B-cell-depleted T cells, or T cells were the source of the cDNA or gDNA that made up the material.

CDR1 and CDR2 (germline): SGHNT, YYREEE (reference sequence). The CDR3 is 12 amino acids. V trimming: 3 bases; J trimming: 8 bases; junction bases outside the gene matches: 4. How the authors handled the data: Researchers report that nucleated cell counts were estimated from reference gene primer amplification. The assay was immunoSEQ multiplex PCR, and TCRdb's table has in-frame clones only and misses some. V and J calls and clone size are as listed in that table; D and trimming were resolved from the DNA. The sample lists some 180,000 clones; around four fifths were seen once. This chain connects TRBV5-4 to TRBJ1-2; the match to TRBD1 covers 7 bases. This clonotype was obtained from a woman aged 70-85 years who had recovered from COVID-19. Sequencing was carried out using peripheral blood. CDR3 nucleotides: TGTGCCAGCAGCTGGCAGGGGGAAGGCTACACCTTC. It codes for CASSWQGEGYTF. Combining the CDR3 with reference TRBV5-4 and TRBJ1-2 gives the whole variable domain ETGVTQSPTHLIKTRGQQVTLRCSSQSGHNTVSWYQQALGQGPQFIFQYYREEENGRGNFPPRFSGLQFPNYSSELNVNALELDDSALYLCASSWQGEGYTFGSGTRLTVV.